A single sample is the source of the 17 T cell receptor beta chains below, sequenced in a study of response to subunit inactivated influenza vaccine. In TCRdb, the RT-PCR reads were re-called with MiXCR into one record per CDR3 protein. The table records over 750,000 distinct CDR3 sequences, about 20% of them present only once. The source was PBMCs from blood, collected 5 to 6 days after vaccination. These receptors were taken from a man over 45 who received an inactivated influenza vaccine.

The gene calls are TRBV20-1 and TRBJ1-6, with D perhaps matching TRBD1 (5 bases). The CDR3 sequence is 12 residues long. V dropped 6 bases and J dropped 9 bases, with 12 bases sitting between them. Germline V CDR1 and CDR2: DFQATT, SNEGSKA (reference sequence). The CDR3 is CSAHGGISPLHF. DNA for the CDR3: TGCAGTGCGCACGGGGGGATTTCACCCCTCCACTTT.

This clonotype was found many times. CDR3 sequence: CSAKGTALSYEQYF. The CDR3 nucleotides are TGCAGCGCTAAAGGGACAGCGCTCTCCTACGAGCAGTACTTC. The V gene is TRBV29-1, the J gene TRBJ2-7; 7 positions match TRBD1. This CDR3 has 14 residues. Trimming cost V 7 bases and J 0 bases; bases outside gene matches: 9. CDR1 and CDR2 (germline): SQVTM, ANQGSEA.

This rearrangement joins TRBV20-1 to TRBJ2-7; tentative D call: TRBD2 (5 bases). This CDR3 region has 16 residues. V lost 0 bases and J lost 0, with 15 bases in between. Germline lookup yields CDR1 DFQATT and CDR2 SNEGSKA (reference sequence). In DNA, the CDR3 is TGCAGTGCTAGAGATATGAGGAGCGGTAGCTCCTACGAGCAGTACTTC. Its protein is CSARDMRSGSSYEQYF.

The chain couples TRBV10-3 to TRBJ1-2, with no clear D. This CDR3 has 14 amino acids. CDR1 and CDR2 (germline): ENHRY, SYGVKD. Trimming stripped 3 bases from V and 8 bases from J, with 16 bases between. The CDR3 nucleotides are TGTGCCATCAGTGACACCCGGAGAGAGGAGGGCTACACCTTC. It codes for CAISDTRREEGYTF.

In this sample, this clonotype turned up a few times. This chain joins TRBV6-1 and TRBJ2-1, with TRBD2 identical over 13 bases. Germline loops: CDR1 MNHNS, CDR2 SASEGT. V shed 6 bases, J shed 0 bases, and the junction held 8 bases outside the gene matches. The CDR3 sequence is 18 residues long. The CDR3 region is CASRKAGTSGTSYNEQFF. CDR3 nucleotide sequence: TGTGCCAGCAGGAAAGCCGGGACTAGCGGGACCTCCTACAATGAGCAGTTCTTC.

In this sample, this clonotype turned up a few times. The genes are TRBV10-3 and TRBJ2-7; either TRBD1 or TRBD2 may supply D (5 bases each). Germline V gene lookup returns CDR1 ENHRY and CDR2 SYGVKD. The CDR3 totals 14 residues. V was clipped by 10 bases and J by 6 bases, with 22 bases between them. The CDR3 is CATETADGIREQYF. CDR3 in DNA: TGTGCCACCGAGACAGCCGACGGGATTCGCGAGCAGTACTTC.

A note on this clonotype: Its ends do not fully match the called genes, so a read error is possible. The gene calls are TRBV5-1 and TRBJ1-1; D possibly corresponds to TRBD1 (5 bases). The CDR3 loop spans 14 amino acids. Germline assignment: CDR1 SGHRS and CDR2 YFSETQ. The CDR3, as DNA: TGCGTCAGCAGCTTGGATCGGGGGATCACTGAAGCTTTCTTT. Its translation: CVSSLDRGITEAFF.

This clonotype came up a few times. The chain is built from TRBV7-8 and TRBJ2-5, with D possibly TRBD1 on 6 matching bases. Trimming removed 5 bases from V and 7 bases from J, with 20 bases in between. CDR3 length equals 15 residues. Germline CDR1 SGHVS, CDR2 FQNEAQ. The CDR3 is CASSAPRNKGGTQYF. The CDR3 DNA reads TGTGCCAGCAGCGCACCAAGAAACAAAGGGGGGACCCAGTACTTC.

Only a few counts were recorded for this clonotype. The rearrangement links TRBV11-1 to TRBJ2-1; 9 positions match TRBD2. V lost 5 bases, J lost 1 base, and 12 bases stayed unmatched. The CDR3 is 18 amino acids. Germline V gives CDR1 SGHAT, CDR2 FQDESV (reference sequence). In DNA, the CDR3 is TGTGCCAGCAGCCCACACCTAACTAGCGGGCCGTCCTACAATGAGCAGTTCTTC. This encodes CASSPHLTSGPSYNEQFF.

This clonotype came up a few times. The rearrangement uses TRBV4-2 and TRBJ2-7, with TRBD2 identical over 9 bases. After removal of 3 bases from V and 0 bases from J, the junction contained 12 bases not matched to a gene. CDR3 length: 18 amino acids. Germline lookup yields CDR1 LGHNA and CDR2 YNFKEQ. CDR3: CASSHYIERGDGSYEQYF. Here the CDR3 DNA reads TGTGCCAGCAGCCATTACATCGAGCGGGGGGACGGCTCCTACGAGCAGTACTTC.

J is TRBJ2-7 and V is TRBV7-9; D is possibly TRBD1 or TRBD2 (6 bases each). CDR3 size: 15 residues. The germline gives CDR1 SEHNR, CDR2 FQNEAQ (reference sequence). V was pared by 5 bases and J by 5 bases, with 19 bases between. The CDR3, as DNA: TGTGCCAGCAGCCCTAATATGGGGGGCATGGACGAGCAGTACTTC. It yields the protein CASSPNMGGMDEQYF.

The CDR3 loop reads CASSQGPGQGGTYGNEQFF. In DNA form, the CDR3 reads TGCGCCAGCAGCCAAGGCCCAGGGCAGGGAGGCACATACGGGAATGAGCAGTTCTTC. The chain recombines TRBV4-3 with TRBJ2-1; a possible D gene is TRBD2 (6 bases). Germline CDR1 reads LGHNA; CDR2 reads YSLEER. V was clipped by 1 base and J by 7 bases, with 26 bases between them. The CDR3 is 19 residues long.

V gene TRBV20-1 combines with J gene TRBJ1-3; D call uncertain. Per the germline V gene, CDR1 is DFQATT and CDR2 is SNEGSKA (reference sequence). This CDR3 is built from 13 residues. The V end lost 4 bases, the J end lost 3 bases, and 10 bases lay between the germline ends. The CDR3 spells CSAKKPGGNTIYF. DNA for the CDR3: TGCAGTGCTAAGAAGCCCGGTGGAAACACCATATATTTT.

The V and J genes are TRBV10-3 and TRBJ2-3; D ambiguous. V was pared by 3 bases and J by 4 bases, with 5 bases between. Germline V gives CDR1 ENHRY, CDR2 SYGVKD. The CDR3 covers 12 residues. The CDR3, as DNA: TGTGCCATCAGTGACGCGGCAGATACGCAGTATTTT. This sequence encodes CAISDAADTQYF.

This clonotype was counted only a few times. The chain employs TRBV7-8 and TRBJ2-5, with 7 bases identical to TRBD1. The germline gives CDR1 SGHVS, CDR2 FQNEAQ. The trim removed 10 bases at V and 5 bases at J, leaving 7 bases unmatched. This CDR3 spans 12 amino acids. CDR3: CATRQGGETQYF. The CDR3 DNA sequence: TGTGCCACCAGACAGGGTGGGGAGACCCAGTACTTC.

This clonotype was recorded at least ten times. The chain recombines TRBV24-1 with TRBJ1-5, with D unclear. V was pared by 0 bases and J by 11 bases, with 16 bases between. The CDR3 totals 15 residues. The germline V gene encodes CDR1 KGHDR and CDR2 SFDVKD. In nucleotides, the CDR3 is TGTGCCACCAGTGATTTGGATCATCCCAAATGGGCCCAGCATTTT. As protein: CATSDLDHPKWAQHF.

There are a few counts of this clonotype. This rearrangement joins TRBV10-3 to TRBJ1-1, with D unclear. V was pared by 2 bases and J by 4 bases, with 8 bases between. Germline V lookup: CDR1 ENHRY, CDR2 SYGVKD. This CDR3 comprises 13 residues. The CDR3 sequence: CAISEEPGTEAFF. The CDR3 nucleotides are TGTGCCATCAGTGAGGAACCGGGCACTGAAGCTTTCTTT.